A single sample is the source of the 3 T cell receptor beta chains below, sequenced in a study of blood T cell repertoires in COVID-19. Libraries were prepared by immunoSEQ multiplex PCR; TCRdb keeps only in-frame clonotypes and omits some of them. The sample yields approximately 92,000 clones, 86% seen once. The sequencing sample was made of peripheral blood. Receptors were obtained from a woman in her sixties in a cohort sampled during active or convalescent COVID-19.

The J gene is TRBJ1-5, the V gene TRBV6-5, with a tentative D call TRBD1 (6 bases). The CDR3 consists of 13 residues. The V end lost 8 bases, the J end lost 1 base, and 9 bases lay between the germline ends. CDR1 is MNHEY and CDR2 is SVGAGI in the germline V gene. The CDR3, as DNA: TGTGCCAGCCACAGGGAAAGCAATCAGCCCCAGCATTTT. Translation: CASHRESNQPQHF.

The chain joins TRBV27 to TRBJ1-2, with D perhaps matching TRBD1 (6 bases). In germline, CDR1 is MNHEY, CDR2 SMNVEV (reference sequence). V lost 5 bases and J 3 bases, leaving 16 bases between the germline ends. CDR3 length: 15 residues. In DNA, the CDR3 is TGTGCCAGCAGTCCGGGGACAACCCCATACTATGGCTACACCTTC. Translation: CASSPGTTPYYGYTF.

This clone came up once. CDR3 sequence: CASSFFGATSGTYEQYF. The CDR3 coding sequence is TGTGCCAGCAGTTTCTTCGGAGCTACTAGCGGCACCTACGAGCAGTACTTC. The gene calls are TRBV27 and TRBJ2-7; 8 positions agree with TRBD2. J lost 2 bases, V lost 3 bases, and 12 bases had no gene match. Germline CDR1 and CDR2: MNHEY and SMNVEV (reference sequence). This CDR3 has 17 residues.